These 32 T cell receptor beta chains originate from one sample sequenced in a study of T cells in Graves' hyperthyroidism and ophthalmopathy. Amplification targeted TCR beta CDR3 regions from RNA transcripts. The TCR CDR3 was amplified in a first-round RT-PCR using the HTBI primer set. MiXCR, run by TCRdb on the multiplex PCR reads, gives a single entry per CDR3 protein. This table has 600,000 or so distinct CDR3 sequences, under 60% appearing once. The sample taken for sequencing was peripheral blood or thyroid tissue (not recorded which). The source is a woman under 30 with Graves' hyperthyroidism.

As regards this clonotype: A read error may be the cause here, since a much bigger clone is one base away. V is TRBV6-1 and J is TRBJ2-7; 10 bases match TRBD1. The ends lost 4 bases at V and 3 bases at J; junction bases unmatched: 3. Germline-derived CDR1 and CDR2 are MNHNS and SASEGT. CDR3 length: 14 residues. The CDR3 DNA reads as TGTGCCAGCAGTGCTCGGACAGGGGGCTACGAGCAGTACTTC. Its translation: CASSARTGGYEQYF.

Only a few counts were recorded for this clonotype. The CDR3 nucleotides read TGTGCCAGCAGCTCCTCAGGTTGGAGCTATGGCTACACCTTC. Encoded protein: CASSSSGWSYGYTF. The chain carries TRBV7-8 and TRBJ1-2, with D unclear. In germline, CDR1 is SGHVS, CDR2 FQNEAQ. V dropped 4 bases and J dropped 4 bases, with 13 bases sitting between them. The CDR3 length is 14 residues. The variable domain in full, with the rest retrieved from reference TRBV7-8 and TRBJ1-2, is GAGVSQSPRYKVAKRGQDVALRCDPISGHVSLFWYQQALGQGPEFLTYFQNEAQLDKSGLPSDRFFAERPEGSVSTLKIQRTQQEDSAVYLCASSSSGWSYGYTFGSGTRLTVV.

As regards this clonotype: It may be a read error: a sequence one base away is much more abundant. V is TRBV10-2 and J is TRBJ2-5, with 13 positions matching TRBD2. V lost 3 bases, J lost 5 bases, and 6 bases stayed unmatched. CDR1 is WSHSY and CDR2 is SAAADI in the germline V gene. CDR3 length equals 16 residues. As DNA, the CDR3 is TGCGCCAGCAGTGAAGGGATACTAGCGGGAGGGGAGACCCAGTACTTC. Amino acids: CASSEGILAGGETQYF.

By its share, this clonotype is medium-sized. The chain links TRBV10-3 to TRBJ1-1, with 7 bases identical to TRBD1. The CDR3 totals 14 residues. CDR1 is ENHRY and CDR2 is SYGVKD in the germline V gene. The V gene end was trimmed by 3 bases and the J gene end by 3 bases; junction bases not matched to a gene: 4. The CDR3 DNA follows: TGTGCCATCAGTGAAGTTCAGGGGGACACTGAAGCTTTCTTT. Translated: CAISEVQGDTEAFF.

This chain links TRBV29-1 with TRBJ2-7; D perhaps matches TRBD1 (5 bases). Trimming removed 3 bases from V and 3 bases from J, with 12 bases in between. The CDR3 spans 13 residues. Germline CDR1 reads SQVTM; CDR2 reads ANQGSEA. The CDR3 nucleotides read TGCAGCGTTGATGGGGCAGGGTTCTACGAGCAGTACTTC. Translation: CSVDGAGFYEQYF.

The CDR3 reads CASSLEVGAPAYEQYF. Here the CDR3 DNA reads TGTGCCAGCAGCTTAGAGGTGGGAGCCCCAGCCTACGAGCAGTACTTC. The chain carries TRBV7-9 and TRBJ2-7; D might be TRBD2 (5 bases). From germline, CDR1 is SEHNR and CDR2 FQNEAQ (reference sequence). The length of the CDR3 is 16 residues. V lost 1 base, J lost 2 bases, and 15 bases lay in between.

The CDR3 nucleotides read TGTGCCAGTACCCCTGTGGGACAGGGCAATCAGCCCCAGCATTTT. Translated, it gives CASTPVGQGNQPQHF. The genes are TRBV19 and TRBJ1-5; 8 positions match TRBD1. Germline CDR1 is LNHDA and CDR2 is SQIVND (reference sequence). The CDR3 spans 15 residues. J gave up 2 bases and V 7 bases, and 7 bases lay outside the gene matches.

This clonotype was counted a few times. The V call is TRBV4-1, the J call TRBJ2-7; D not resolved. This CDR3 contains 14 residues. Looked up from germline, CDR1 is MGHRA and CDR2 is YSYEKL. Trimming cost V 5 bases and J 5 bases, with 16 bases left between them. The CDR3 loop reads CASSGVRTADEQYF. The CDR3 DNA sequence: TGCGCCAGCAGCGGCGTGAGGACCGCCGACGAGCAGTACTTC.

The count of this clonotype is one. The rearrangement joins TRBV2 to TRBJ1-5, with 12 bases that match TRBD1. The V gene end was trimmed by 6 bases and the J gene end by 5 bases; junction bases not matched to a gene: 8. CDR1 and CDR2 from the germline V gene are SNHLY and FYNNEI. The CDR3 has 16 amino acids. CDR3 DNA: TGTGCCAGCAGAGCCGGGACAGGGGGCTTGGATCAGCCCCAGCATTTT. It is translated as CASRAGTGGLDQPQHF.

The rearrangement uses TRBV12-3 or TRBV12-4 and TRBJ1-5, with D hard to call. CDR3 length equals 13 residues. The ends were cut back, 7 bases at V and 0 bases at J, with 7 bases in the middle. This chain's CDR3 is CASNKNSNQPQHF. CDR3 nucleotide sequence: TGTGCCAGCAATAAGAATAGCAATCAGCCCCAGCATTTT.

There are many counts of this clonotype. The J gene is TRBJ1-3, the V gene TRBV7-9; D perhaps matches TRBD1 (5 bases). The CDR3 runs 14 residues. CDR1 is SEHNR and CDR2 is FQNEAQ in the germline V gene (reference sequence). The V gene lost 5 bases and the J gene lost 4 bases, with 12 bases spanning the gap. CDR3 nucleotide sequence: TGTGCCAGCAGCGCCGCGGGACTCGGAAACACCATATATTTT. Its translation is CASSAAGLGNTIYF.

Worth noting for this clonotype: One junction end does not reproduce the germline sequence, and a read error may be involved. This sequence joins TRBV25-1 and TRBJ2-2, with D perhaps TRBD2 (6 bases). The CDR3 sequence is 12 residues long. CDR1 is MGHDK and CDR2 is SYGVNS in the germline V gene. The CDR3 loop is CASSSITGGLFF. As DNA, the CDR3 is TGTGCCAGCAGTTCTATAACCGGGGGGCTGTTTTTT.

This clonotype was seen a handful of times. The chain carries TRBV29-1 and TRBJ2-7; the D is unclear. Germline CDR1 is SQVTM and CDR2 is ANQGSEA. The V end was cut by 0 bases, the J end by 5 bases, with 23 bases between. The CDR3 consists of 17 residues. The CDR3 protein is CSVEDPRGSGRGDEQYF. CDR3 in DNA: TGCAGCGTTGAAGACCCTAGAGGTTCGGGCAGAGGCGACGAGCAGTACTTC.

V and J are TRBV7-8 and TRBJ2-3, with 12 nucleotides matching TRBD2. This CDR3 spans 16 amino acids. CDR1 is SGHVS, CDR2 FQNEAQ, per germline. V shed 5 bases and J 7 bases; nucleotides not matched to a gene: 10. CDR3 DNA sequence: TGTGCCAGCAGCCTCGGACTAGCGGGGACCCCCAATACGCAGTATTTT. It yields the protein CASSLGLAGTPNTQYF.

The sample holds many counts of this clonotype. The rearrangement links TRBV7-3 to TRBJ1-1, with 9 bases lining up with TRBD1. The CDR3 loop spans 13 amino acids. The V gene end was trimmed by 5 bases and the J gene end by 5 bases; junction bases not matched to a gene: 3. Per germline, CDR1 SGHTA and CDR2 FQGTGA. The CDR3 sequence is CASSPTGGTEAFF. Here the CDR3 DNA reads TGTGCCAGCAGCCCGACAGGGGGAACTGAAGCTTTCTTT.

This clonotype was observed many times. The rearrangement links TRBV2 to TRBJ1-2; no clear D. This CDR3 is built from 13 residues. Trimming cost V 1 base and J 3 bases, with 6 bases left between them. Germline V CDR1 and CDR2: SNHLY, FYNNEI. CDR3 sequence (DNA): TGTGCCAGCAGTGAAGGGGTTGACTATGGCTACACCTTC. Translation gives CASSEGVDYGYTF. Full variable domain (rest looked up from reference TRBV2 and TRBJ1-2): EPEVTQTPSHQVTQMGQEVILRCVPISNHLYFYWYRQILGQKVEFLVSFYNNEISEKSEIFDDQFSVERPDGSNFTLKIRSTKLEDSAMYFCASSEGVDYGYTFGSGTRLTVV.

CDR3 region: CATSDQDSRKSGANVLTF. CDR3 nucleotides: TGTGCCACCAGTGATCAAGACAGTCGGAAATCTGGGGCCAACGTCCTGACTTTC. The chain combines TRBV24-1 with TRBJ2-6, with D maybe TRBD1 (5 bases). Trimming took off 3 bases at V and 1 base at J, with 15 bases between the two ends. The CDR3 is 18 residues long. Looked up from germline, CDR1 is KGHDR and CDR2 is SFDVKD.

Turning to this clonotype: The junction shows a germline mismatch at one end, possibly a read error. J is TRBJ2-5 and V is TRBV7-2; D perhaps matches TRBD1 (5 bases). The CDR3 sequence is 14 residues long. The germline gives CDR1 SGHTA, CDR2 FQGNSA. The CDR3 DNA is TGTGCCAGCCGCTTGGGGTCAGGGTTGGAGACCCAGTACTTC. Its translation: CASRLGSGLETQYF.

About this clonotype itself: The junction departs from germline at one end; a sequencing error may be responsible. V gene TRBV7-9 combines with J gene TRBJ2-7; the match to TRBD1 covers 8 bases. This CDR3 has 12 residues. CDR1 SEHNR and CDR2 FQNEAQ come from the germline V gene (reference sequence). The chain's CDR3 is CASSLATGTGLF. In DNA form, the CDR3 reads TGTGCCAGCAGCTTAGCTACCGGGACAGGCCTTTTC.

The chain couples TRBV14 to TRBJ1-2; D not certain. In germline, CDR1 is SGHDN, CDR2 FVKESK. Deletions cut 0 bases from V and 4 bases from J, with 6 bases between. The CDR3 is 13 residues long. The CDR3 DNA follows: TGTGCCAGCAGCCAAGAATTTAGCTATGGCTACACCTTC. It encodes CASSQEFSYGYTF.

This chain joins TRBV7-2 and TRBJ1-4; 9 positions agree with TRBD1. The junction had 8 bases not matched to a gene; V was cut back by 6 bases and J by 6 bases. Per germline, CDR1 SGHTA and CDR2 FQGNSA. CDR3 length: 15 residues. As DNA, the CDR3 is TGTGCCAGCAGTACCCGGACAGGGGAGGATGAAAAACTGTTTTTT. It yields the protein CASSTRTGEDEKLFF. The full variable domain, rest sourced from reference TRBV7-2 and TRBJ1-4, is GAGVSQSPSNKVTEKGKDVELRCDPISGHTALYWYRQSLGQGLEFLIYFQGNSAPDKSGLPSDRFSAERTGGSVSTLTIQRTQQEDSAVYLCASSTRTGEDEKLFFGSGTQLSVL.

This clonotype occurred a few times. The chain carries TRBV20-1 and TRBJ1-1; D remains unclear. Trimming shortened V by 0 bases and J by 6 bases, and 14 bases separated the two germline ends. Looked up from germline, CDR1 is DFQATT and CDR2 is SNEGSKA (reference sequence). The CDR3 is 14 amino acids. In DNA form, the CDR3 reads TGCAGTGCTAGAGATCTGCTGGTTCGCGCTGAAGCTTTCTTT. It yields the protein CSARDLLVRAEAFF.

The chain employs TRBV2 and TRBJ2-7; 7 bases match TRBD1. V lost 5 bases, J lost 5 bases, and 9 bases stayed unmatched. Per germline, CDR1 SNHLY and CDR2 FYNNEI. This CDR3 spans 14 amino acids. This chain's CDR3 is CASSLSTGSDEQYF. CDR3 nucleotide sequence: TGTGCCAGCAGTTTATCGACAGGGTCCGACGAGCAGTACTTC. The variable domain in full, completed from reference TRBV2 and TRBJ2-7, reads EPEVTQTPSHQVTQMGQEVILRCVPISNHLYFYWYRQILGQKVEFLVSFYNNEISEKSEIFDDQFSVERPDGSNFTLKIRSTKLEDSAMYFCASSLSTGSDEQYFGPGTRLTVT.

The genes are TRBV25-1 and TRBJ1-6, with 7 bases identical to TRBD1. After removal of 6 bases from V and 7 bases from J, the junction contained 15 bases not matched to a gene. The CDR3 spans 17 residues. Germline V CDR1 and CDR2: MGHDK, SYGVNS. CDR3: CASSSPPRMTGNSPLHF. CDR3 sequence (DNA): TGTGCCAGCAGCTCCCCCCCCCGTATGACAGGGAATTCACCCCTCCACTTT.

The V and J genes are TRBV7-2 and TRBJ1-1; D unresolved. Trimming stripped 0 bases from V and 7 bases from J, with 15 bases between. The CDR3 length is 15 residues. Germline V CDR1 and CDR2: SGHTA, FQGNSA. CDR3 sequence: CASSLASAGAGEAFF. The CDR3 region has the DNA TGTGCCAGCAGCTTAGCTTCGGCTGGAGCGGGTGAAGCTTTCTTT.

Worth noting for this clonotype: A much larger clone lies one base from this, so it may be a read error. The chain employs TRBV11-3 and TRBJ1-2, with a possible D match to TRBD1 (6 bases). Germline CDR1 is SGHNT and CDR2 is YENEEA. The CDR3 is 14 residues long. Trimming removed 6 bases from V and 4 bases from J, with 15 bases in between. The CDR3 loop reads CASRLQGLSYGYTF. The CDR3 coding sequence is TGTGCCAGCAGGTTACAGGGACTTAGCTATGGCTACACCTTC.

Details on this clonotype: The final CDR3 position lacks the conserved phenylalanine or tryptophan, pointing to a likely read error. Because the CDR3's place on the DNA is in doubt, the DNA is left out and the CDR3 is given as listed by TCRdb. The chain combines TRBV7-2 with TRBJ2-5. Germline V gene sequence: CDR1 SGHTA, CDR2 FQGNSA. The CDR3 comprises 14 residues, both ends counted. This CDR3 is CASSLAQAGGRVWL.

V is TRBV2 and J is TRBJ1-5; D gene unclear. This CDR3 has 16 residues. Germline lookup yields CDR1 SNHLY and CDR2 FYNNEI. Trimming pared 4 bases from V and 4 bases from J, leaving 17 bases between. The CDR3 DNA reads TGTGCCAGCAGTGTTTGGCTAGCGCTCCTAAATCAGCCCCAGCATTTT. It translates to CASSVWLALLNQPQHF.

The chain employs TRBV7-8 and TRBJ2-5, with a possible D match to TRBD1 (6 bases). Deletions cut 4 bases from V and 6 bases from J, with 15 bases between. The CDR3 has 14 amino acids. Germline values: CDR1 SGHVS, CDR2 FQNEAQ. The DNA of the CDR3 is TGTGCCAGCAGCTCTTTAACAGGGTGGAAGACCCAGTACTTC. Translating gives CASSSLTGWKTQYF.

This clonotype has a handful of counts. The V gene is TRBV10-3, the J gene TRBJ1-1, with a possible D match to TRBD1 (5 bases). The CDR3 loop spans 15 amino acids. The V gene lost 9 bases and the J gene lost 3 bases, with 20 bases spanning the gap. In germline, CDR1 is ENHRY, CDR2 SYGVKD. The CDR3 sequence is CAIQSGLSTDTEAFF. CDR3 nucleotide sequence: TGTGCCATTCAATCGGGACTCTCAACGGACACTGAAGCTTTCTTT.

This chain connects TRBV7-9 to TRBJ2-7; possible D gene TRBD1, 5 bases. Trimming removed 11 bases at V and 4 bases at J, with 15 bases between. The V gene's germline CDR1 is SEHNR and CDR2 FQNEAQ (reference sequence). The CDR3 covers 12 residues. The CDR3 protein is CAWSAGLYEQYF. For the CDR3, the DNA is TGTGCCTGGAGTGCAGGGTTATACGAGCAGTACTTC.

This clonotype was counted a single time. V gene TRBV2 combines with J gene TRBJ1-2; the match to TRBD1 covers 9 bases. The junction had 12 bases not matched to a gene; V was cut back by 6 bases and J by 4 bases. The CDR3 contains 16 residues. Per the germline V gene, CDR1 is SNHLY and CDR2 is FYNNEI. CDR3: CASRGQGRPSFYGYTF. CDR3 DNA sequence: TGTGCCAGCAGGGGACAGGGACGCCCTTCGTTCTATGGCTACACCTTC.